This T cell receptor beta chain was identified in a study of Ad26.COV2.S vaccination and SARS-CoV-2 variants. Study details: Dosing was one shot or two shots 56 days apart.

The ends were cut back, 4 bases at V and 8 bases at J, with 19 bases in the middle. Germline V CDR1 and CDR2: SGDLS, YYNGEE. This CDR3 is 15 amino acids long. As to this clone: Its specificity is unknown.

Described treatment: around 19 received Ad26.COV2.S at low or high dose, single or two shots; about 5 received placebo; per-sample allocation not given. On day 63 after the first injection, vaccine and placebo recipients gave samples. Study-level points and caveats: Comparability of non-spike TCR breadth was observed across vaccine and placebo recipients.

Measured with immunoSEQ multiplex PCR; TCRdb has only the in-frame clones, and not every one. The sample records a few hundred thousand clones, roughly four fifths being singletons. Sequencing used peripheral blood, obtained in a trial of Ad26.COV2.S vaccine versus placebo. The source of this sequence is a person aged 18-65 years who received the Ad26.COV2.S COVID-19 vaccine or a placebo. The gene calls are TRBV9 and TRBJ2-1, with D possibly matching TRBD2 (6 bases). CDR3 residues: CASSPSGWGVDEQFF. CDR3 DNA: TGTGCCAGCAGCCCCAGCGGCTGGGGGGTCGATGAGCAGTTCTTC.